This T cell receptor (beta chain) appears in the sequencing data of a study of memory CD4+ T cells and cytomegalovirus serostatus. Study-level information: Of the healthy Belgian adults, nine or ten were CMV seropositive and 20 to 25 seronegative.

CDR3 length: 15 residues. Germline CDR1 and CDR2: MGHDK and SYGVNS. Trimming took 6 bases from V and 0 from J, leaving 12 bases between them. The sort gate was single viable CD3+CD4+CD8-CD45RO+ cells for memory CD4+ T cells. Produced via immunoSEQ multiplex PCR; TCRdb's table is partial and in-frame only. The sample contains about 58,000 clones, approximately 81% of which appear only once. The specimen was memory CD4+ T cells from blood. The sequence came from an adult in good health and CMV-seronegative. Some clones in this sample may be carry-over from other donors' samples. The V call is TRBV25-1, the J call TRBJ1-3; D call uncertain. CDR3 DNA sequence: TGTGCCAGCAGAGATTCCGGGGTCTCTGGAAACACCATATATTTT. It translates to CASRDSGVSGNTIYF.